The source of this TCR beta chain is a study of blood T cell repertoires in COVID-19. About the study: Both acute and convalescent COVID-19 samples were obtained from the United States, Italy and Spain. The cDNA or gDNA used as material had been derived from T cells, B-cell-depleted T cells, or PBMCs.

Germline CDR1 is SGHDN and CDR2 is FVKESK. The CDR3 is made up of 16 amino acids. Trimming removed 1 base from V and 4 bases from J; junction bases left unmatched: 5. Sequencing was performed with immunoSEQ multiplex PCR; in TCRdb, only in-frame clones are kept and a portion is missing. In the table there are over 350,000 clones, about 89% of which are singletons. Material: peripheral blood. The genes are TRBV14 and TRBJ2-1, with 9 bases that match TRBD1. The receptor's source is a woman aged 25 to 39 with acute or convalescent COVID-19. The CDR3 nucleotides are TGTGCCAGCAGCCAAGGTCGGGACAGGGTTTACAATGAGCAGTTCTTC. Translated, it gives CASSQGRDRVYNEQFF.